This T cell receptor beta chain appears in the sequencing data of a study of T cells in Graves' hyperthyroidism and ophthalmopathy. This clonotype was seen only a few times. Per the germline V gene, CDR1 is WNHNN and CDR2 is SYGVQD (reference sequence). This CDR3 has 17 amino acids. V gave up 5 bases and J gave up 2 bases; unmatched junction bases: 10. Amplified regions were TCR beta CDR3 sequences from RNA transcripts. Researchers ran a first-round RT-PCR on the TCR CDR3 using the HTBI primer set. TCRdb re-called the multiplex PCR reads through MiXCR, storing one row per CDR3 protein. The sample includes some 500,000 distinct CDR3 sequences, over 13% of them seen just once.

This TCR was recovered from a woman aged 18-29 years with Graves' hyperthyroidism. The sequencing input was blood. The chain recombines TRBV10-1 with TRBJ2-1; 9 nucleotides agree with TRBD1. DNA of the CDR3: TGCGCCAGCAGTACGACCGGGACAGGGTTTCCCTACAATGAGCAGTTCTTC. It yields the protein CASSTTGTGFPYNEQFF.